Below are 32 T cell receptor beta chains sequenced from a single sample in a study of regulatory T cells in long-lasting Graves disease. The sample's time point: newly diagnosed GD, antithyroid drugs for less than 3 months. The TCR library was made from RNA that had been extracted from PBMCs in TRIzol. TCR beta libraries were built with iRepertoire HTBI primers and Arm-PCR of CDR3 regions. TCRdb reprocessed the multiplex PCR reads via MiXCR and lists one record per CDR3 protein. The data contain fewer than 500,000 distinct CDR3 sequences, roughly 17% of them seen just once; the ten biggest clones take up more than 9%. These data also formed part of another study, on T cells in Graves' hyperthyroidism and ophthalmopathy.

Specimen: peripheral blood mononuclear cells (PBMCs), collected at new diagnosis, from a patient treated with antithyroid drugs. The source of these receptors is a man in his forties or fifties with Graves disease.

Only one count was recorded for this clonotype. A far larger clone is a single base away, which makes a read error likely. The CDR3: CASSRTREQFF. CDR3 nucleotides: TGTGCCAGCAGCCGAACAAGGGAGCAGTTCTTC. The chain employs TRBV11-3 and TRBJ2-1; D is unresolved. Trimming cost V 5 bases and J 10 bases, with 9 bases left between them. CDR1 is SGHNT, CDR2 YENEEA, per germline. The CDR3 is made up of 11 amino acids.

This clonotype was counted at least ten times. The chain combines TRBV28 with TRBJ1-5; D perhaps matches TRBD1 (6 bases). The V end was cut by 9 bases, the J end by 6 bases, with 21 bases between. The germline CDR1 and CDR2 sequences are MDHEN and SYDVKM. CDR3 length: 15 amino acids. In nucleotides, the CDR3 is TGTGCCAGTATAGATTTCAGAGGGGGAGGTCAGCCCCAGCATTTT. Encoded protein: CASIDFRGGGQPQHF.

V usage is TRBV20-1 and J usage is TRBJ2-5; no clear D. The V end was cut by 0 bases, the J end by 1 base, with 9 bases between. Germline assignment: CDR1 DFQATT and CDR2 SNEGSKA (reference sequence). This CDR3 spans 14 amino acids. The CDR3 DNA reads TGCAGTGCTAGAGATCCGGGCACCCAAGAGACCCAGTACTTC. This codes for CSARDPGTQETQYF.

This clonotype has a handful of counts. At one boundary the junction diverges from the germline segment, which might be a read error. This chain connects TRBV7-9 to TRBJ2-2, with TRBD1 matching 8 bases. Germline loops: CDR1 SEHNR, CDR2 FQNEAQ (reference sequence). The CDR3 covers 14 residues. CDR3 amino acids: CASSPVTGDGELFF. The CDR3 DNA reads TGTGCTAGCAGCCCGGTGACAGGGGACGGGGAGCTGTTTTTT.

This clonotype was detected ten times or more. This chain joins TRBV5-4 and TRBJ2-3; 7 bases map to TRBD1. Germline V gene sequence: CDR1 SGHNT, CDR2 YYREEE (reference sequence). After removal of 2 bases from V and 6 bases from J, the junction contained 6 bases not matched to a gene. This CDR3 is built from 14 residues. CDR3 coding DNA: TGTGCCAGCAGCTTTGACAGGGTCAGGGATACGCAGTATTTT. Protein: CASSFDRVRDTQYF.

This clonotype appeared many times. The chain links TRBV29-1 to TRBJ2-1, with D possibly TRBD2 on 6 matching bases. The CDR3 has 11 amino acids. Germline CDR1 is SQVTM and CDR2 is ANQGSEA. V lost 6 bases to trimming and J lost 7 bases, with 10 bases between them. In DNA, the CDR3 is TGCAGCGTGCGACTAGTTAATGAGCAGTTCTTC. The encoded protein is CSVRLVNEQFF.

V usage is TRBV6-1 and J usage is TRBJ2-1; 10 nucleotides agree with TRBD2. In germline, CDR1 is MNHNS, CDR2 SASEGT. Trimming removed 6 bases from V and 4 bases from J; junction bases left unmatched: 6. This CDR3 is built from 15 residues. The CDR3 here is CASRIAGGTYNEQFF. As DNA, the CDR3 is TGTGCCAGCAGGATAGCGGGAGGTACTTACAATGAGCAGTTCTTC.

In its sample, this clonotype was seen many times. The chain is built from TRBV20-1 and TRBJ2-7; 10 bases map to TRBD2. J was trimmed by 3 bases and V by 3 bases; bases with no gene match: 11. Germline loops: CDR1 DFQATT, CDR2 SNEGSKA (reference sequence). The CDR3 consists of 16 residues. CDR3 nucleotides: TGCAGTGCTAGCTCAACGAGACTAGCGGGTAACTACGAGCAGTACTTC. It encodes CSASSTRLAGNYEQYF.

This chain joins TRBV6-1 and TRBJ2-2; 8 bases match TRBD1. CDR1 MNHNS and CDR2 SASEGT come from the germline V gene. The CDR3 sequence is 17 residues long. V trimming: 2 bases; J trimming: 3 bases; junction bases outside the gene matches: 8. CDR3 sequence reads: CASSERGRDRHTGELFF. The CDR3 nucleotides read TGTGCCAGCAGTGAAAGGGGCCGGGACAGGCACACCGGGGAGCTGTTTTTT.

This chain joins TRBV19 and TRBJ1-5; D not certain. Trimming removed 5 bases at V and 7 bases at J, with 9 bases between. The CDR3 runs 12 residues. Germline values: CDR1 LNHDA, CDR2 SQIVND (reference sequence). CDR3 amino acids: CASSAAGQPQHF. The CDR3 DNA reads TGTGCCAGTAGTGCAGCGGGGCAGCCCCAGCATTTT. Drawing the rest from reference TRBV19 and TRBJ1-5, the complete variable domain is DGGITQSPKYLFRKEGQNVTLSCEQNLNHDAMYWYRQDPGQGLRLIYYSQIVNDFQKGDIAEGYSVSREKKESFPLTVTSAQKNPTAFYLCASSAAGQPQHFGDGTRLSIL.

In DNA, the CDR3 is TGCGCCAGCAGCCAAGAACAACAAAATAGAGATCGTACGCAGTATTTT. Its protein is CASSQEQQNRDRTQYF. This sequence joins TRBV4-1 and TRBJ2-3; D gene uncertain. V lost 0 bases, J lost 8 bases, and 18 bases lay in between. The CDR3 runs 16 residues. The germline CDR1 and CDR2 sequences are MGHRA and YSYEKL.

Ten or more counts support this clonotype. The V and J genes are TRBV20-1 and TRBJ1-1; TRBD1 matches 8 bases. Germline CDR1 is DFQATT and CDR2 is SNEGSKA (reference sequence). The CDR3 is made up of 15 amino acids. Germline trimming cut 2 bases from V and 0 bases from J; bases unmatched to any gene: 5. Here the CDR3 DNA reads TGCAGTGCTAGAAACAGGGGGTACTTGAACACTGAAGCTTTCTTT. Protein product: CSARNRGYLNTEAFF.

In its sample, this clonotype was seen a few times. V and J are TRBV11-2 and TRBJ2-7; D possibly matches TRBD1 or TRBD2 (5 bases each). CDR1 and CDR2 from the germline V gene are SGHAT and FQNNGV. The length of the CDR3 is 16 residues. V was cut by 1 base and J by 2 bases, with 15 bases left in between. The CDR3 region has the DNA TGTGCCAGCAGCTTAGTTGGGGGTCCGCTCGCCTACGAGCAGTACTTC. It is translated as CASSLVGGPLAYEQYF.

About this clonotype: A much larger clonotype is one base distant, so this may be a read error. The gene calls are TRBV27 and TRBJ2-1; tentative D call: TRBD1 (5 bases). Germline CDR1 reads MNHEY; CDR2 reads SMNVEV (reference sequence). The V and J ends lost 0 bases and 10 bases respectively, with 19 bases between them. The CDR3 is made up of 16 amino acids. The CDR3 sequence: CASSLSTGLSSYEQFF. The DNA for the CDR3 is TGTGCCAGCAGTTTATCAACAGGCTTGAGCTCCTACGAGCAGTTCTTC.

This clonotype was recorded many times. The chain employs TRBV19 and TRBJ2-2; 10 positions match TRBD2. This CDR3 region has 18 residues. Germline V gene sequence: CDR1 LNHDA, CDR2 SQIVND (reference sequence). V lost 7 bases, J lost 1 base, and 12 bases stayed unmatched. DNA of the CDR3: TGTGCCAGTAAAGGGCTAGCGGGAGCAAACGGGAACACCGGGGAGCTGTTTTTT. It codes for CASKGLAGANGNTGELFF.

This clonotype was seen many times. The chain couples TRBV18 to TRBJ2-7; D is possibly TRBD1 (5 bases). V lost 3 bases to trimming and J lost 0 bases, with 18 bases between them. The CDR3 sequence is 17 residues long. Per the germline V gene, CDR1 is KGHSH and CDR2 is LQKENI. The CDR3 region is CASSPSVGAVSSYEQYF. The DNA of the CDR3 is TGTGCCAGCTCACCTTCCGTAGGGGCGGTGAGCTCCTACGAGCAGTACTTC.

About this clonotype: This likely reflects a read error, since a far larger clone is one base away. The CDR3 coding sequence is TGTGCCAGCAGTCCGGACGGGGGTTTCGGTCAGCCCCAGCATTTT. Translation: CASSPDGGFGQPQHF. This sequence joins TRBV11-1 and TRBJ1-5; D might be TRBD1 (5 bases). V lost 6 bases, J lost 6 bases, and 18 bases lay in between. Germline loops: CDR1 SGHAT, CDR2 FQDESV (reference sequence). CDR3 size: 15 residues.

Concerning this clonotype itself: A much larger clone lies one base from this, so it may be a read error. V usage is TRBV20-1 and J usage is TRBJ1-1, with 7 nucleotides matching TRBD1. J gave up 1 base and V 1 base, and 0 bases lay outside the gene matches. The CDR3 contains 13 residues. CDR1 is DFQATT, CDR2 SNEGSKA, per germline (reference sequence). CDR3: CSARGTGNTEAFF. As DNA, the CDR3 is TGCAGTGCTAGAGGGACAGGGAACACTGAAGCTTTCTTT.

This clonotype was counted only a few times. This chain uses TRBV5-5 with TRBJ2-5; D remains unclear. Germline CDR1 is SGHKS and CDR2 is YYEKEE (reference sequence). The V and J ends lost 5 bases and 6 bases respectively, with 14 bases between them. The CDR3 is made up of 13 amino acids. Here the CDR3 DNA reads TGTGCCAGCAGTGTTATTGGTAGGCAGACCCAGTACTTC. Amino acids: CASSVIGRQTQYF.

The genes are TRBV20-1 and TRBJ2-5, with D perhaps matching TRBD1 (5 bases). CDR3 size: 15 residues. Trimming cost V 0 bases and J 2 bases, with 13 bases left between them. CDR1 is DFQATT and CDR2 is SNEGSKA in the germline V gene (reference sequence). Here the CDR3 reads CSARDGRGGQETQYF. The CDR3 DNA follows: TGCAGTGCTAGAGATGGTAGGGGCGGTCAAGAGACCCAGTACTTC.

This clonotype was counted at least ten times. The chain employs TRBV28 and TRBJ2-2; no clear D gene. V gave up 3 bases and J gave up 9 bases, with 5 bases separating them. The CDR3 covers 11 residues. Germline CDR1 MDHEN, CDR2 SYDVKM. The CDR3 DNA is TGTGCCAGCAGTTTTAAACGGGAGCTGTTTTTT. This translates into CASSFKRELFF.

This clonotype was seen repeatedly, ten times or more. DNA for the CDR3: TGTGCCAGCAGTTACGACAGTGGACTAGCGGGAGCTGCGGAGCAGTTCTTC. As protein: CASSYDSGLAGAAEQFF. J is TRBJ2-1 and V is TRBV12-3 or TRBV12-4; 13 nucleotides agree with TRBD2. J lost 10 bases, V lost 4 bases, and 13 bases had no gene match. CDR3 length: 17 residues.

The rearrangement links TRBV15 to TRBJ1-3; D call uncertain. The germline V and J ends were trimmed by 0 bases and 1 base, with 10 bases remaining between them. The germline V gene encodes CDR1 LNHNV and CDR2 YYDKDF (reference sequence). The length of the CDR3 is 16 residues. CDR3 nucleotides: TGTGCCACCAGCAGAGAGCCATTTAATTCTGGAAACACCATATATTTT. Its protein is CATSREPFNSGNTIYF.

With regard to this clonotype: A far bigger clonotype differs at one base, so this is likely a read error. This CDR3 reads CASSLNTNAYEQYF. The CDR3 region has the DNA TGTGCCAGCAGCTTAAACACAAATGCCTACGAGCAGTACTTC. The rearrangement joins TRBV11-2 to TRBJ2-7, with D unclear. Germline lookup yields CDR1 SGHAT and CDR2 FQNNGV. CDR3 length equals 14 residues. Between the trimmed V and J ends, which lost 2 bases and 2 bases, there was a span of 10 bases. Variable domain in full (rest from reference TRBV11-2 and TRBJ2-7): EAGVAQSPRYKIIEKRQSVAFWCNPISGHATLYWYQQILGQGPKLLIQFQNNGVVDDSQLPKDRFSAERLKGVDSTLKIQPAKLEDSAVYLCASSLNTNAYEQYFGPGTRLTVT.

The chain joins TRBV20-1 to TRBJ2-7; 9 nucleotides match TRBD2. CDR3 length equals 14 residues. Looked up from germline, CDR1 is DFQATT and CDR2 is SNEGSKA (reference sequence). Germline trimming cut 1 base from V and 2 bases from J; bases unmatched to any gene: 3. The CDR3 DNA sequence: TGCAGTGCTAGAGTAGCGGGAGCTACCTACGAGCAGTACTTC. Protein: CSARVAGATYEQYF.

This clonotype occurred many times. This CDR3 reads CASSLYMGSPLHF. Written as DNA, the CDR3 is TGTGCCAGCAGTTTATATATGGGATCACCCCTCCACTTT. The chain recombines TRBV28 with TRBJ1-6; D gene ambiguous. This CDR3 comprises 13 residues. V was clipped by 1 base and J by 10 bases, with 8 bases between them. CDR1 MDHEN and CDR2 SYDVKM come from the germline V gene.

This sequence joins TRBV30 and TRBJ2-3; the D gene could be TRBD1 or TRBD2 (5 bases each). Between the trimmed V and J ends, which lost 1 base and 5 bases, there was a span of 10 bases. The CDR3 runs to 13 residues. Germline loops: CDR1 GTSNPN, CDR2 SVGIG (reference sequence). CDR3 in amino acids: CAWSGDPRDTQYF. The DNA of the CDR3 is TGTGCCTGGAGTGGGGACCCTCGAGATACGCAGTATTTT.

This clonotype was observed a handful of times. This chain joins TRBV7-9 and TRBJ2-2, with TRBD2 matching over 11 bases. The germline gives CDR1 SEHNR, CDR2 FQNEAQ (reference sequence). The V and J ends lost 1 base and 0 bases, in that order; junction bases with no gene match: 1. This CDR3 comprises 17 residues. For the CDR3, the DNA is TGTGCCAGCAGCTTAGTGACTAGCGGGGCGAACACCGGGGAGCTGTTTTTT. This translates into CASSLVTSGANTGELFF.

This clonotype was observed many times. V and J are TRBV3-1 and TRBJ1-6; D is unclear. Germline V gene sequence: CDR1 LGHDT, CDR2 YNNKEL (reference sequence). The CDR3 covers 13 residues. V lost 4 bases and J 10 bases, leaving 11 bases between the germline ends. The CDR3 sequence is CASSLRGGSPLHF. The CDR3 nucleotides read TGTGCCAGCAGCCTTCGGGGAGGGTCACCCCTCCACTTT.

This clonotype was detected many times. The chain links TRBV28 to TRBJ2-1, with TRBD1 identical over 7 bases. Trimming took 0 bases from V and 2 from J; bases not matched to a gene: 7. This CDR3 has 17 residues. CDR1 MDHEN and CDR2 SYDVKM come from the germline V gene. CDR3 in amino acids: CASSLWYGQEAYNEQFF. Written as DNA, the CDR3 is TGTGCCAGCAGTTTATGGTACGGACAGGAGGCCTACAATGAGCAGTTCTTC.

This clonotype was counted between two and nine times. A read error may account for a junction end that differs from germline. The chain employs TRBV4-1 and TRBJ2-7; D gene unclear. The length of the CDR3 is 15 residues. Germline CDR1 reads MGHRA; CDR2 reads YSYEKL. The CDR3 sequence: CASSQDTTRTYEQYF. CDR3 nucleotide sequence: TGTGCCAGCAGCCAAGACACTACCAGAACCTACGAGCAGTACTTC.

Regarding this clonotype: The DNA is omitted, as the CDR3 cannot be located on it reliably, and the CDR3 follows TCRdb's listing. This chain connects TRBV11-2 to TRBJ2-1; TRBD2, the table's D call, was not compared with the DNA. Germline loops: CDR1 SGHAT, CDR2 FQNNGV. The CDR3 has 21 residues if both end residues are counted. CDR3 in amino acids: CASSFYICSAASGPTYNEQFF.